Below, 3 T cell receptor beta chains from the same sample are listed, as sequenced in a study of cytomegalovirus exposure and HLA in healthy donors. This PCR relied on a set of 60 Vbeta primers and 13 Jbeta primers. This table comes from immunoSEQ multiplex PCR, and its TCRdb copy is limited to in-frame clones, with some not included. The table records some 140,000 clones, about 74% of them present only once. Sequencing input: PBMCs. The receptors were sampled from a man in his forties in good health and CMV-seronegative.

The rearrangement uses TRBV19 and TRBJ2-1, with 16 bases aligning to TRBD2. J lost 9 bases, V lost 10 bases, and 6 bases had no gene match. This CDR3 contains 14 residues. From germline, CDR1 is LNHDA and CDR2 SQIVND (reference sequence). DNA for the CDR3: TGTGCCACCAAGGGACTAGCGGGGGGGATTGAGCAGTTCTTC. This encodes CATKGLAGGIEQFF. Complete variable domain (other parts from reference TRBV19 and TRBJ2-1): DGGITQSPKYLFRKEGQNVTLSCEQNLNHDAMYWYRQDPGQGLRLIYYSQIVNDFQKGDIAEGYSVSREKKESFPLTVTSAQKNPTAFYLCATKGLAGGIEQFFGPGTRLTVL.

V and J are TRBV6-1 and TRBJ2-1, with 8 bases lining up with TRBD2. Germline CDR1 reads MNHNS; CDR2 reads SASEGT. Trimming at V came to 7 bases and at J to 6 bases, leaving 8 bases not matched to a gene. The CDR3 is made up of 14 amino acids. The CDR3 here is CASTRQRESNEQFF. As DNA, the CDR3 is TGTGCCAGCACGCGCCAGCGGGAGTCCAATGAGCAGTTCTTC.

The chain carries TRBV23-1 and TRBJ1-4; maybe TRBD1 (5 bases). TRBV23-1 is noted as an ORF with a role that remains uncertain. CDR3 length: 14 amino acids. V lost 6 bases and J 5 bases, leaving 13 bases between the germline ends. The CDR3 loop is CASRVRVGNEKLFF. CDR3 sequence (DNA): TGCGCCAGCAGGGTCAGGGTCGGGAATGAAAAACTGTTTTTT.